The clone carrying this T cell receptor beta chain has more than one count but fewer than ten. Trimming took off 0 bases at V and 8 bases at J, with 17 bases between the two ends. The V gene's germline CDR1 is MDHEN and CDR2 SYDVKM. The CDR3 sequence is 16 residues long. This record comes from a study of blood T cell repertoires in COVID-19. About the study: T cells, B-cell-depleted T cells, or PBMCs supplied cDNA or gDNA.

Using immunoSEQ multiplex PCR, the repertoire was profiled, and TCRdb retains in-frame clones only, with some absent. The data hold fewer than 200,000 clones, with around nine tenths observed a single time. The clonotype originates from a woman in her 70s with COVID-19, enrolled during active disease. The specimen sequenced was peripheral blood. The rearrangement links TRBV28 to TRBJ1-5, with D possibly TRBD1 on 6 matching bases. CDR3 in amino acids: CASSLWLGGNFKPQHF. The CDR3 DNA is TGTGCCAGCAGTTTATGGCTAGGGGGTAATTTTAAGCCCCAGCATTTT.